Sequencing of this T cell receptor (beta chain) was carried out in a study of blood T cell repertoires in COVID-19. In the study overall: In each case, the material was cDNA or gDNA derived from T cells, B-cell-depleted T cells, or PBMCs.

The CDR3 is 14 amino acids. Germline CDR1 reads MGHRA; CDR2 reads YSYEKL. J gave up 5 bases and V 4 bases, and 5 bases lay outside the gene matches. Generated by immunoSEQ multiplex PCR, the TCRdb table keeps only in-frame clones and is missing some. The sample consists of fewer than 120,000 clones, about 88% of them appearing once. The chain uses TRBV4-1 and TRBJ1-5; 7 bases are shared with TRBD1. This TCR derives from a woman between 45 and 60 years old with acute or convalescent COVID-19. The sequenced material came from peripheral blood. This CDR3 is CASSPGGNDQPQHF. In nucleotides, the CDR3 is TGCGCCAGCAGCCCAGGGGGGAATGATCAGCCCCAGCATTTT.